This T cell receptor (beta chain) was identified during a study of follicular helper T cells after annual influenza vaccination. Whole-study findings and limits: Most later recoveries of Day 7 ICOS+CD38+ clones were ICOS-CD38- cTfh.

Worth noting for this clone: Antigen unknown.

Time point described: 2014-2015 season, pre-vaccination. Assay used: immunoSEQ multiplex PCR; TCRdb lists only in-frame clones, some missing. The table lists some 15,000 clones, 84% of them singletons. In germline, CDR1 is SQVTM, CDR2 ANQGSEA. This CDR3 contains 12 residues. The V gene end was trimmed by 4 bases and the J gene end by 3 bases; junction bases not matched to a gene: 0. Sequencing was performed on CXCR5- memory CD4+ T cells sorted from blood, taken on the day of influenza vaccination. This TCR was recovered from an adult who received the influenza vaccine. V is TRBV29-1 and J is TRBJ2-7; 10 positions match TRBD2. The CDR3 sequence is CSVVAGGYEQYF. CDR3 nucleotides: TGCAGCGTTGTAGCGGGGGGCTACGAGCAGTACTTC.